One TCR beta chain is described in this entry. This clonotype was counted ten times or more. The clone's antigen remains unknown. No base quality values were provided; no much bigger clone lies one nucleotide off. This sample was included in a study of breast tumors, draining lymph nodes, adjacent tissues (TCRdb year 2016). With respect to the entire study: In breast cancer patients, the study compared the TCR beta repertoires of tumor, adjacent nontumor tissue and axillary lymph nodes. In human breast cancer, the study set out to assess how tumor, surrounding tissue and draining lymph node repertoires relate to one another and whether T cells might be exchanged between them. The study at large found these results: A scenario in which most tumor T cells derive from the lymph node and then expand within tumor tissue was judged to be consistent with the data. Tumor and nontumor tissue repertoires were found to be significantly more similar in luminal-like than in basal-like breast cancer. T-cell repertoire diversity in tumors was found to be lower than in lymph nodes but higher than in nontumor tissue, and preferential V and J gene usage was observed. The conclusion that tumor T cells originate in lymph nodes was presented as consistent with a hypothesis rather than as directly demonstrated.

V gives up 0 bases and J gives up 4 bases, and the segment between their germline ends measures 6 bases. CDR1 and CDR2 are drawn from the germline V gene (reference sequence): DFQATT, SNEGSKA. The CDR3 measures 13 amino acids from cysteine to phenylalanine. Of the read, only the CDR3 DNA is kept; its 39 bases are in frame from base 1. The lymph node samples were taken from the axillary draining lymph nodes of breast cancer patients. The listed sequencing device is Illumina HiSeq 2000. TCR beta chain libraries were generated through multiplex PCR amplification. The amplified TCR beta chain products were analyzed by high-throughput sequencing. Starting from the raw public reads, TCRdb applied fastp trimming at Q25, assembled clones with MiXCR and retained in-frame beta chains. Rows with a matching CDR3 protein are joined into one entry that keeps the most common DNA and genes. The sample contains approximately 130,000 distinct CDR3 sequences, 21% of them found a single time. Clones ranked in the top ten supply 2% to 2.5% of the sample.

The TCR was taken from a female donor with breast cancer. Some clones in this sample may be carry-over from other donors' samples. The chain links TRBV20-1 with TRBJ2-2; the D segment cannot be called with confidence. Input material: axillary lymph node tissue. The encoded CDR3 is CSAREVVTGELFF. Here is the DNA: TGCAGTGCTAGAGAGGTGGTCACCGGGGAGCTGTTTTTT.